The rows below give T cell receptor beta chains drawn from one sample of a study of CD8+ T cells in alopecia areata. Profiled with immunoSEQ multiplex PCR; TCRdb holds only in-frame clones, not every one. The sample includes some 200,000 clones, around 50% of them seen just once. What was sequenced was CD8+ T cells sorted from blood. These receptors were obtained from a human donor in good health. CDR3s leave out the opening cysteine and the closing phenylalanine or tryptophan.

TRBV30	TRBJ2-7	AWSQTFSYEQY
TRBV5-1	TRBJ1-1	ASTIGGLNTEAF
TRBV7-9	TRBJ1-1	ASSNGRSDTEAF
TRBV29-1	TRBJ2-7	SVDGGNSYEQY
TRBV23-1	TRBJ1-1	ASSQRSQGVTEAF
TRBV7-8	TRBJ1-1	ASSLGRAGPEAF
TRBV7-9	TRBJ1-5	ASSLEKGLH
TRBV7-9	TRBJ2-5	ASSLRPERQETQY
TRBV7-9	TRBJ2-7	ASSFGGTGSEEQY
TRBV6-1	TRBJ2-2	AARGDRDVGELF
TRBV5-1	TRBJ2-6	ASSLEGRRVPVSGANVLT
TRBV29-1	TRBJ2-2	SAQRGGELF
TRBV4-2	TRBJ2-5	ASSPDGAVGETQY
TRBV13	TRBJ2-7	ASSTRDRGSYEQY
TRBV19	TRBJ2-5	ASSMVGDPQETQY
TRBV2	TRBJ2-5	ASSASGQKETQY
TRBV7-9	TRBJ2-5	ASSLESGGIQETQY
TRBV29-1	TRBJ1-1	SVRATGGVGAF
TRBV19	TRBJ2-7	ASTPGQGAYEQY
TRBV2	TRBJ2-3	ASSGPASGGANTQY
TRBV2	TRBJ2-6	ASIPGPSGANVLT
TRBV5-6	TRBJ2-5	ASRLAAGGGETQY
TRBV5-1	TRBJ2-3	ASSLFLTDTQY